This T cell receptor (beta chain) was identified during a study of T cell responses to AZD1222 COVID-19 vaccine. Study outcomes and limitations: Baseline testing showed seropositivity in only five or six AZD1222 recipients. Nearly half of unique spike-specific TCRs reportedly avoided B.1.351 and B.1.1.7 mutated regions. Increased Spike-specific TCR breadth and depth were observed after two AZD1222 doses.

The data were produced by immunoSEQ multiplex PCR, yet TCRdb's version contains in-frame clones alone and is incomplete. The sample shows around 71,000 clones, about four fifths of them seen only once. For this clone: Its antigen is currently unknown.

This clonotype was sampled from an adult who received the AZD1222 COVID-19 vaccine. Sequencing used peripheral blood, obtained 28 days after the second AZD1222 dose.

CDR3 coding DNA: TGTGCCAGCAGCCAAGTCACGTTCACAGATACGCAGTATTTT. Its translation is CASSQVTFTDTQYF. The chain couples TRBV3-1 (or the pseudogene TRBV3-2) to TRBJ2-3; no clear D. This CDR3 spans 14 amino acids. Trimming left V 1 base short and J 2 bases short, with 7 bases between. The germline gives CDR1 LGHDT, CDR2 YNNKEL (reference sequence).